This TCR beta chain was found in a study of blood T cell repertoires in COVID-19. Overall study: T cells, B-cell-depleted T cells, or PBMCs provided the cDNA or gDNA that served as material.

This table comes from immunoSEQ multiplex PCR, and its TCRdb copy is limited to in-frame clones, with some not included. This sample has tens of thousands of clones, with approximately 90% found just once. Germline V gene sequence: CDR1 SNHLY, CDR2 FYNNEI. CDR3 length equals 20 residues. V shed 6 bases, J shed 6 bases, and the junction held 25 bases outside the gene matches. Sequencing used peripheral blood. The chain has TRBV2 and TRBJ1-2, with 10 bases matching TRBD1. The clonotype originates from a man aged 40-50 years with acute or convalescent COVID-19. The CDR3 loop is CASRDNRDRGGKFKDHGYTF. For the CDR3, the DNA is TGTGCCAGCAGAGATAACCGGGACAGGGGTGGGAAATTCAAAGACCATGGCTACACCTTC.